The following is a T cell receptor (beta chain) sequence with its context. Its antigen is undetermined. The sample is drawn from a study of T-cell reconstitution after alpha-beta-depleted transplantation in children. Study findings and constraints: Reportedly, only several hundred clones from non-depleted graft cells drove alpha-beta T-cell counts at about two months. One year after transplant, T-cell counts and diversity came mostly from newly produced T cells. At day 60, the high TCRbeta diversity found in some patients originated from recipient T cells and thymic progenitors that had survived.

This CDR3 is 12 amino acids long. The V end lost 8 bases, the J end lost 7 bases, and 14 bases lay between the germline ends. It was with unique molecular identifiers that the TCRbeta library was prepared. MiXCR was run by TCRdb on the PCR reads, yielding one entry per CDR3 protein. This table holds about a million distinct CDR3 sequences, about 26% found once. The gene calls are TRBV12-3 or TRBV12-4 and TRBJ1-1; tentative D call: TRBD1 (5 bases). The source is a boy in the first two years of life who had a stem cell transplant for SCID, so the T cells may come from the graft donor. The sequencing used PBMCs, mostly from graft donor cells, collected 360 days after TCRalphabeta/CD19-depleted stem cell transplant. The CDR3 loop reads CASLGGQGEAFF. The CDR3 DNA reads as TGTGCCAGCCTAGGAGGTCAGGGTGAAGCTTTCTTT.